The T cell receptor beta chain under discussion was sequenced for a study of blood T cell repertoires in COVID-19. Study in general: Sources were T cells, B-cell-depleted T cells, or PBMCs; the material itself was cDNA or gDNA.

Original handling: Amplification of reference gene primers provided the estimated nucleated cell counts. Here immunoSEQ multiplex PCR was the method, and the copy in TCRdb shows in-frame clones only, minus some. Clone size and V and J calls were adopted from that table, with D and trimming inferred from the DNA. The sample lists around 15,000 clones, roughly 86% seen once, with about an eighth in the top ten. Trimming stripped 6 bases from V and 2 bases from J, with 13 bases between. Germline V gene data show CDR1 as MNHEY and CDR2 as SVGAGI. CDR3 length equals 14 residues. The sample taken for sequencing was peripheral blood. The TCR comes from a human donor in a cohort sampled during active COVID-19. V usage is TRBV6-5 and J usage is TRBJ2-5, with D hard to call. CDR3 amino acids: CASSGSATQETQYF. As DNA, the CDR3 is TGTGCCAGCAGCGGAAGCGCCACACAAGAGACCCAGTACTTC.